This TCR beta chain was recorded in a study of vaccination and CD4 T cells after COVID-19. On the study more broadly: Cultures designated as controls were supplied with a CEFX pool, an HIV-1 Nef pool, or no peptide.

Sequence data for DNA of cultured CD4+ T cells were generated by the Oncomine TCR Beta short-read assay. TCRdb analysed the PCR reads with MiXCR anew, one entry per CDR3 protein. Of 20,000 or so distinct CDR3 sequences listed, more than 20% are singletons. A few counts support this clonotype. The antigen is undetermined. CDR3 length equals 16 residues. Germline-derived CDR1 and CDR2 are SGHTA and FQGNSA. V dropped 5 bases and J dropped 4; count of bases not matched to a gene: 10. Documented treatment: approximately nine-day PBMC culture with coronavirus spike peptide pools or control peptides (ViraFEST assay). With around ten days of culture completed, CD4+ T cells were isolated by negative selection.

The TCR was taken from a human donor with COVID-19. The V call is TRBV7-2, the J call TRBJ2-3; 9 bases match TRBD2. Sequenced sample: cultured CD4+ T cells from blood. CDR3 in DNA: TGTGCCAGCAGCCTAATGGCGGGGGGGCAATCAGATACGCAGTATTTT. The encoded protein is CASSLMAGGQSDTQYF.